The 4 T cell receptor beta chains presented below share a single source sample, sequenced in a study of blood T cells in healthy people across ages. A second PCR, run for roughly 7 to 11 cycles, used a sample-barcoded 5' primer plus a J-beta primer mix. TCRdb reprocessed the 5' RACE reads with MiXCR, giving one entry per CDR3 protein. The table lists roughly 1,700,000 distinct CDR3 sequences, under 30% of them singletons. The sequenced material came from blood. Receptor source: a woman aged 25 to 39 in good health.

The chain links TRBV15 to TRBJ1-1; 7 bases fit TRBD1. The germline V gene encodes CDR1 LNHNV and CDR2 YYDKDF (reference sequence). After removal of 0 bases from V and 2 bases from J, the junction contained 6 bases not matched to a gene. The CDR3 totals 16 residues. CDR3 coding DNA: TGTGCCACCAGCAGAGATTGGGACAGCGATAACACTGAAGCTTTCTTT. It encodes CATSRDWDSDNTEAFF.

CDR3 protein: CASGLMALRPGELFF. The CDR3 nucleotides are TGTGCTAGTGGCCTTATGGCCTTACGCCCCGGGGAGCTGTTTTTT. V is TRBV12-5 and J is TRBJ2-2; D is unclear. This CDR3 contains 15 residues. Trimming left V 6 bases short and J 6 bases short, with 17 bases between. CDR1 and CDR2 (germline): LGHNT, FRNRAP.

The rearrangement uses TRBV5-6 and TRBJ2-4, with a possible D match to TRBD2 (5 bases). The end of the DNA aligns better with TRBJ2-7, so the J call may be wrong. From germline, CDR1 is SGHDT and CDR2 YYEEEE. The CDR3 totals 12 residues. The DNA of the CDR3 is TGTGCCAGCAGCTTGATGAGGGCCGAGCAGTACTTC. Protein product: CASSLMRAEQYF.

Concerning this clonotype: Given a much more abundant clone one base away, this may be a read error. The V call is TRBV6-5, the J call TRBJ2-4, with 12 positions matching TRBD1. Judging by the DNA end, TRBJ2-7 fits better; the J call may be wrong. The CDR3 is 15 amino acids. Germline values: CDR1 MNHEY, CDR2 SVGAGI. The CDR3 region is CASSPRGQGACEQYF. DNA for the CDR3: TGTGCCAGCAGCCCCCGGGGACAGGGGGCCTGCGAGCAGTACTTC.